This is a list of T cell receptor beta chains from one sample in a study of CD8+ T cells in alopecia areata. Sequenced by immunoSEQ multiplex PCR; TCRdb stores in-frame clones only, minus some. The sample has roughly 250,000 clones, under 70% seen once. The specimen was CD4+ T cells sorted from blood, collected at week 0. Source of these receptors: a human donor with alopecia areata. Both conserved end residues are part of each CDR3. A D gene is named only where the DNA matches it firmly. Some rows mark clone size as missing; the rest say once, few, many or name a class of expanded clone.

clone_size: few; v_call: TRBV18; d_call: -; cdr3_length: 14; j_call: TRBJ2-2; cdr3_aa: CASPQTENTGELFF; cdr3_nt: TGTGCCAGCCCCCAGACTGAGAATACCGGGGAGCTGTTTTTT
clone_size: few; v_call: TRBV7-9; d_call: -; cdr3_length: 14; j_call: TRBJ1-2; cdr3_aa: CASSPRGNRYGYTF; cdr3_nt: TGTGCCAGCAGCCCACGGGGGAATCGATATGGCTACACCTTC
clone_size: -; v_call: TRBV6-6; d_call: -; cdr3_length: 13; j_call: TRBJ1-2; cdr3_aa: CASSITGSHGYTF; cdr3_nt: TGTGCCAGCAGCATTACAGGGAGCCATGGCTACACCTTC
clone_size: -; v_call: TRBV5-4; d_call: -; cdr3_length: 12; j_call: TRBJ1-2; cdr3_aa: CASSKDNYGYTF; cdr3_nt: TGTGCCAGCAGCAAGGACAACTATGGCTACACCTTC
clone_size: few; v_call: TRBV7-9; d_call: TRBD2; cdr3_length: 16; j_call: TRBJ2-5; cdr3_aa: CASSLARAGGEETQYF; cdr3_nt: TGTGCCAGCAGCTTGGCCCGGGCGGGGGGAGAAGAGACCCAGTACTTC
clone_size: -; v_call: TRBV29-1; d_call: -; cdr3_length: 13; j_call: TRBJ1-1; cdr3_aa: CSAQEVGRTEAFF; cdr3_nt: TGCAGCGCGCAAGAAGTAGGGCGTACTGAAGCTTTCTTT
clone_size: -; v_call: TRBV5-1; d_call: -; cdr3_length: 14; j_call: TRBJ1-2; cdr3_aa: CASSYSESYYGYTF; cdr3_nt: TGCGCCAGCAGCTATTCAGAAAGTTACTATGGCTACACCTTC
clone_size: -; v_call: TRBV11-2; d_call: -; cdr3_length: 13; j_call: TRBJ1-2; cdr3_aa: CASSPGGSGGYTF; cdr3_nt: TGTGCCAGCAGCCCGGGTGGGTCGGGCGGCTACACCTTC
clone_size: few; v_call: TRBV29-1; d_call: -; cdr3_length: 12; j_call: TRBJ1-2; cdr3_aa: CSDGLWGYGYTF; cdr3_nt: TGCAGCGACGGGCTCTGGGGCTATGGCTACACCTTC
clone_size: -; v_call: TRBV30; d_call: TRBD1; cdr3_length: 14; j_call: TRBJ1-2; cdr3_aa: CAWSLGQGALGYTF; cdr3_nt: TGTGCCTGGAGTCTGGGACAGGGGGCTTTGGGCTACACCTTC
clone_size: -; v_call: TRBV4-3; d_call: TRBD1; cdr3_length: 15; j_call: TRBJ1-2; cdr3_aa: CASSGRDRVTGGYTF; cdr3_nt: TGCGCCAGCAGCGGCCGGGACAGGGTGACAGGAGGCTACACCTTC
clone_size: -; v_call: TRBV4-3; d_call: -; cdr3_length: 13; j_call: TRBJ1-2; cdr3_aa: CASSLGRGDGYTF; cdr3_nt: TGCGCCAGCAGCCTAGGCAGGGGAGATGGCTACACCTTC
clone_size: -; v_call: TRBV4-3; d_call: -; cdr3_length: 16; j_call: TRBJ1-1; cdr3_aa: CASSQGAGWDSTEAFF; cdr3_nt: TGCGCCAGCAGCCAGGGGGCTGGATGGGATAGCACTGAAGCTTTCTTT
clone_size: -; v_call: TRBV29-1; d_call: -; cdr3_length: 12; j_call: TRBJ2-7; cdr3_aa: CSVANWGYEQYF; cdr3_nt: TGCAGCGTGGCCAATTGGGGCTACGAGCAGTACTTC
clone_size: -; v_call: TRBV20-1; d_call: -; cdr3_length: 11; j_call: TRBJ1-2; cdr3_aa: CSAPRQDGYTF; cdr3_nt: TGCAGTGCCCCTAGACAGGATGGCTACACCTTC
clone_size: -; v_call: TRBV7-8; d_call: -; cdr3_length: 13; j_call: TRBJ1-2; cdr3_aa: CASSIRDNYGYTF; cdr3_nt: TGTGCCAGCAGCATCCGGGACAACTATGGCTACACCTTC
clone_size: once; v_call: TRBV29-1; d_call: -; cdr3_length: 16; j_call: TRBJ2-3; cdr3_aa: CSVEGLHSGGTDTQYF; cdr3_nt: TGCAGCGTTGAAGGCCTTCACTCGGGGGGCACAGATACGCAGTATTTT
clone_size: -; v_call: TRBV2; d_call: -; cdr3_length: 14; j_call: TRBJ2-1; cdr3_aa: CASRDGSPYNEQFF; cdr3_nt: TGTGCCAGCAGGGACGGGTCACCCTACAATGAGCAGTTCTTC
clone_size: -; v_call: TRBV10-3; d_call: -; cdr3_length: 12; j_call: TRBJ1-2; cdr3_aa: CAISDPGYGYTF; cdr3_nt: TGTGCCATCAGTGATCCAGGGTATGGCTACACCTTC
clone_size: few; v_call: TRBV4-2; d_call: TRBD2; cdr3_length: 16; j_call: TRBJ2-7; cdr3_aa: CASSRLSGGGSYEQYF; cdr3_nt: TGTGCCAGCAGCCGCCTCTCCGGCGGGGGTTCCTACGAGCAGTACTTC
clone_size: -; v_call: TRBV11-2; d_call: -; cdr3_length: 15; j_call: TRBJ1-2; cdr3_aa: CASSFMGPVNYGYTF; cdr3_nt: TGTGCCAGCAGCTTTATGGGCCCAGTTAACTATGGCTACACCTTC
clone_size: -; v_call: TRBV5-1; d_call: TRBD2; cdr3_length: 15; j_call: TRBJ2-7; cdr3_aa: CASSPGLAGTYEQYF; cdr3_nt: TGCGCCAGCAGCCCGGGACTAGCGGGAACCTACGAGCAGTACTTC
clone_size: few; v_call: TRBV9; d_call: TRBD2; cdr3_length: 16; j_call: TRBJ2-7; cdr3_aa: CASSATPGLAGHEQYF; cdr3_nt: TGTGCCAGCAGCGCAACCCCGGGACTAGCGGGCCACGAGCAGTACTTC
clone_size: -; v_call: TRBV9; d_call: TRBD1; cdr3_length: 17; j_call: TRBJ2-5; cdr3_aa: CASSPSQGVRVGETQYF; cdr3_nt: TGTGCCAGCAGCCCCTCCCAGGGGGTTCGGGTAGGAGAGACCCAGTACTTC
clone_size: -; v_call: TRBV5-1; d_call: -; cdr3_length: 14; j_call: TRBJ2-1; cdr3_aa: CASRDRSSNNEQFF; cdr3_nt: TGCGCCAGCAGGGACCGCTCTTCTAACAATGAGCAGTTCTTC
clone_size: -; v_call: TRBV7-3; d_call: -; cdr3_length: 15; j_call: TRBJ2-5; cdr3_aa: CASSFPFPSPETQYF; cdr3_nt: TGTGCCAGCAGCTTCCCCTTCCCCTCTCCGGAGACCCAGTACTTC
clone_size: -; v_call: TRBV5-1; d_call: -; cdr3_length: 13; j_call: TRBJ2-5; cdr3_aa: CASSGGGEETQYF; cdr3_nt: TGCGCCAGCTCCGGAGGGGGCGAGGAGACCCAGTACTTC
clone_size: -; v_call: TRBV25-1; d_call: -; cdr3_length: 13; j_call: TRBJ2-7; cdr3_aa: CASVRASVYEQYF; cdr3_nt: TGTGCCTCCGTCCGGGCCTCGGTATACGAGCAGTACTTC
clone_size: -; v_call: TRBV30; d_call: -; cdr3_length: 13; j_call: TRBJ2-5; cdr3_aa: CAWSGWQGMIQYF; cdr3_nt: TGTGCCTGGAGCGGGTGGCAGGGGATGATCCAGTACTTC
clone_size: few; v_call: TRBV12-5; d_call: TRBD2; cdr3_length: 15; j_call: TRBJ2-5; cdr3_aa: CASGSGTSGQETQYF; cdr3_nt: TGTGCTAGTGGTTCCGGGACTAGCGGCCAAGAGACCCAGTACTTC
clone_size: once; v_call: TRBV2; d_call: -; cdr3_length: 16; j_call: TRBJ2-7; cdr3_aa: CASSELVRVSSYEQYF; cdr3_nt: TGTGCCAGCAGTGAATTGGTTAGGGTTAGCTCCTACGAGCAGTACTTC
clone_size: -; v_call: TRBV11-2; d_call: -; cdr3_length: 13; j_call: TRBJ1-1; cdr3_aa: CASSLKGVTEAFF; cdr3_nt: TGTGCCAGCAGCTTAAAGGGTGTCACTGAAGCTTTCTTT
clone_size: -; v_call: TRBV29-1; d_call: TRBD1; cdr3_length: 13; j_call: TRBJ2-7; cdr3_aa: CSVEGQGAYEQYF; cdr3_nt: TGCAGCGTTGAAGGACAGGGCGCTTACGAGCAGTACTTC
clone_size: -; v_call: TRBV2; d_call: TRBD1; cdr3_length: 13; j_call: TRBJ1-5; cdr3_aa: CASQGQVVQPQHF; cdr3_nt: TGTGCCAGCCAGGGACAGGTCGTTCAGCCCCAGCATTTT
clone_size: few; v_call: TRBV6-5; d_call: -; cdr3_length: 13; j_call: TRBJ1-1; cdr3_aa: CASSYRDGTEAFF; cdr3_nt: TGTGCCAGCAGTTACAGGGACGGCACTGAAGCTTTCTTT
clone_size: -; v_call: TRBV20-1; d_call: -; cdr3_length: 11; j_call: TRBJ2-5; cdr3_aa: CSASRQETQYF; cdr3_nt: TGCAGTGCTAGCCGCCAAGAGACCCAGTACTTC
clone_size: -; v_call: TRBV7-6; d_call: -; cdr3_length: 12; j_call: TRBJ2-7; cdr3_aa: CASSSKSYEQYF; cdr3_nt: TGTGCCAGCAGCTCGAAATCCTACGAGCAGTACTTC
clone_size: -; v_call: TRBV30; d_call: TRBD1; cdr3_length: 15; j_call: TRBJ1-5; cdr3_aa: CAWRPPGQGNQPQHF; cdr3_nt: TGTGCCTGGAGGCCCCCGGGACAGGGAAATCAGCCCCAGCATTTT
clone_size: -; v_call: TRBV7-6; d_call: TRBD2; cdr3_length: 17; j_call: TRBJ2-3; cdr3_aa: CASSPRPGTSGTDTQYF; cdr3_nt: TGTGCCAGCAGCCCTCGTCCCGGGACTAGCGGCACAGATACGCAGTATTTT